These T cell receptor beta chains were read from a single sample in a study of CD8 T cells in ankylosing spondylitis. MiXCR, run by TCRdb on the 5' RACE reads, gives a single entry per CDR3 protein. The sample includes fewer than 250,000 distinct CDR3 sequences, about 11% of them seen just once. The sample was blood, either unsorted or a sorted T cell fraction (not recorded which). Receptors were obtained from a male donor with ankylosing spondylitis or in good health (not recorded which). The CDR3 runs from the conserved cysteine through the conserved F or W. A D gene is named only where the DNA matches it firmly. Expanded clones get a size class; other rows say once, few or many, or leave the size out.

>TRBJ2-2|few|NA|TRBV2
TGTGCCAGCAGTGATTTAGCGGCGTCCGACACCGGGGAGCTGTTTTTT
CASSDLAASDTGELFF
>TRBJ2-1|many|NA|TRBV29-1
TGCAGCGTTGCTCTCCCCGGGTTCTACAATGAGCAGTTCTTC
CSVALPGFYNEQFF
>TRBJ1-3|many|NA|TRBV12-3/TRBV12-4
TGTGCCAGCGCTGGGGGACCGGGTGGAAACACCATATATTTT
CASAGGPGGNTIYF
>TRBJ1-3|NA|TRBD1|TRBV12-3/TRBV12-4
TGTGCCAGCAGTCAGCAGGGGGAAGCTGGAAACACCATATATTTT
CASSQQGEAGNTIYF
>TRBJ2-3|NA|TRBD2|TRBV5-1
TGCGCCAGCAGCTTACTAGCGGGGGGTGCAGATACGCAGTATTTT
CASSLLAGGADTQYF
>TRBJ2-1|many|TRBD2|TRBV20-1
TGCAGTGCTAGTGTCCAGCGGGGCGTACGCGATGAGCAGTTCTTC
CSASVQRGVRDEQFF
>TRBJ2-3|many|NA|TRBV12-3/TRBV12-4
TGTGCCAGTACCCCGAGGAGCACAGATACGCAGTATTTT
CASTPRSTDTQYF
>TRBJ2-5|few|NA|TRBV20-1
TGCAGTGATTTCAGGGGAGCCCAAGAGACCCAGTACTTC
CSDFRGAQETQYF
>TRBJ1-6|many|NA|TRBV3-1
TGTGCCAGCAGCCAAGTATCAGGTCGTTCCCCCCTCCACTTT
CASSQVSGRSPLHF
>TRBJ1-1|few|NA|TRBV2
TGTGCCAGCACAACAGAGGGAAACACTGAAGCTTTCTTT
CASTTEGNTEAFF
>TRBJ1-4|few|NA|TRBV7-8
TGTGCCAGCAGCGCCGAGACGGGGCAGGGGCCGAGGGAAAAACTGTTTTTT
CASSAETGQGPREKLFF
>TRBJ2-3|many|TRBD2|TRBV5-1
TGCGCCAGCAGCTCTGTCCTGAGCGGGGAAGCAGATACGCAGTATTTT
CASSSVLSGEADTQYF
>TRBJ1-5|NA|NA|TRBV19
TGTGCCAGTAGCCCTCTCGACCAGCCCCAGCATTTT
CASSPLDQPQHF
>TRBJ1-2|many|NA|TRBV12-3/TRBV12-4
TGTGCCAGCAGTTCGGTGGCCAACTATGGCTACACCTTC
CASSSVANYGYTF
>TRBJ2-1|many|TRBD2|TRBV6-2/TRBV6-3
TGTGCCAGCAGTTACGCGGGTAGCGGGGGAAGCTCCTACAATGAGCAGTTCTTC
CASSYAGSGGSSYNEQFF
>TRBJ1-2|many|TRBD1|TRBV5-1
TGCGCCAGCAGCTCGGGACAGGGAATTGATGGCTACACCTTC
CASSSGQGIDGYTF
>TRBJ2-2|once|TRBD2|TRBV5-1
TGCGCCAGCGGATACGGACTAGCGGGGCACACCGGGGAGCTGTTTTTT
CASGYGLAGHTGELFF
>TRBJ2-3|many|NA|TRBV14
TGTGCCAGCAGCCAAGTCAGGGCAGATACGCAGTATTTT
CASSQVRADTQYF
>TRBJ2-3|many|TRBD2|TRBV5-1
TGCGCCAGCAGCTTGGCCTATGCGGGGGGGACCACAGATACGCAGTATTTT
CASSLAYAGGTTDTQYF
>TRBJ2-1|many|TRBD1|TRBV24-1
TGTGCCACCAGTGACCGACAGGGTCGGTATGAGCAGTTCTTC
CATSDRQGRYEQFF
>TRBJ1-4|NA|NA|TRBV6-1
TGTGCCAGCAGACTTGTTGGGGCGGGGAATGAAAAACTGTTTTTT
CASRLVGAGNEKLFF
>TRBJ2-1|many|NA|TRBV11-2
TGTGCCAGCAGCTTAGGGCGGACGCTGAGCAATGAGCAGTTCTTC
CASSLGRTLSNEQFF
>TRBJ2-7|many|TRBD2|TRBV20-1
TGCAGTGCTAGGGTTGCCAGCGGGGGGGCCTTTGAAGACGAGCAGTACTTC
CSARVASGGAFEDEQYF
>TRBJ1-5|NA|NA|TRBV12-3/TRBV12-4
TGTGCCAGCAGCCCAAAAACCGTTGGAAATAGCAATCAGCCCCAGCATTTT
CASSPKTVGNSNQPQHF
>TRBJ1-1|NA|NA|TRBV12-3/TRBV12-4
TGTGCCAGCAGTTTTCAGGAAAATCTTGAAGCTTTCTTT
CASSFQENLEAFF
>TRBJ2-3|NA|TRBD1|TRBV9
TGTGCCAGCAGCATCGGGGGACAGGGCGGCACAGATACGCAGTATTTT
CASSIGGQGGTDTQYF
>TRBJ2-2|NA|NA|TRBV20-1
TGCAGTGCTAGCCACGGGACACCGAACACCGGGGAGCTGTTTTTT
CSASHGTPNTGELFF
>TRBJ2-1|many|TRBD2|TRBV7-2
TGTGCCAGCAGCTTAGCTCCTAGCGGGGGGATTTTCTACAATGAGCAGTTCTTC
CASSLAPSGGIFYNEQFF
>TRBJ2-2|many|TRBD2|TRBV7-9
TGTGCCAGCAGCTTGGCTAGCGGTGCCGGGGAGCTGTTTTTT
CASSLASGAGELFF
>TRBJ1-5|few|NA|TRBV20-1
TGCAGTGCTAGTAGATCGGGTGTCAATCAGCCCCAGCATTTT
CSASRSGVNQPQHF
>TRBJ2-3|few|NA|TRBV7-6
TGTGCCAGCAGCCCCCCCCAGGCCCCAGATACGCAGTATTTT
CASSPPQAPDTQYF
>TRBJ2-1|many|NA|TRBV5-1
TGCGCCAGCAGCTTAGGTGTAAACGAGCAGTTCTTC
CASSLGVNEQFF
>TRBJ1-6|many|NA|TRBV12-3/TRBV12-4
TGTGCCAGCAGCCGAGAGCTCAATTCACCCCTCCACTTT
CASSRELNSPLHF
>TRBJ2-1|many|TRBD2|TRBV7-2
TGTGCCAGCAGCTCGCCTCAACTAGCGGGGGGCAATGAGCAGTTCTTC
CASSSPQLAGGNEQFF
>TRBJ1-5|many|NA|TRBV10-3
TGTGCCATCAGTGATGGCCAAAAGGGCAATCAGCCCCAGCATTTT
CAISDGQKGNQPQHF
>TRBJ2-1|many|TRBD2|TRBV12-3/TRBV12-4
TGTGCCAGCAGTATGCTGACTAGCGGGGGGGTTTATGCCTTC
CASSMLTSGGVYAF
>TRBJ1-1|NA|NA|TRBV5-1
TGCGCCAGCAGCTTGCGAGGACAATTGAACACTGAAGCTTTCTTT
CASSLRGQLNTEAFF
>TRBJ2-7|many|TRBD1|TRBV12-3/TRBV12-4
TGTGCCAGCAGGGAGACAGGGGGCAACTACGAGCAGTACTTC
CASRETGGNYEQYF
>TRBJ2-3|many|TRBD2|TRBV5-1
TGCGCCAGCAGATTGGGACTAGCGGGGGGAGATACGCAGTATTTT
CASRLGLAGGDTQYF
>TRBJ2-1|few|TRBD2|TRBV2
TGTGCCAGCAGTGAAGAAGCGGGGGCCTACAATGAGCAGTTCTTC
CASSEEAGAYNEQFF
>TRBJ2-3|many|TRBD2|TRBV11-2
TGTGCCAGCAGCTTAGGCCTAGCGGGGGCACTGGATACGCAGTATTTT
CASSLGLAGALDTQYF
>TRBJ2-5|few|TRBD1|TRBV7-2
TGTGCCAGCAGCTTGGGATGGACAGGGGAGACCCAGTACTTC
CASSLGWTGETQYF
>TRBJ2-4|many|NA|TRBV20-1
TGCAGTGCTCAGACCCCTGACAGGCCGAAAAACATTCAGTACTTC
CSAQTPDRPKNIQYF
>TRBJ2-2|NA|NA|TRBV7-3
TGTGCCAGCGGGCAGGGGAGTAACACCGGGGAGCTGTTTTTT
CASGQGSNTGELFF
>TRBJ2-2|few|NA|TRBV3-1
TGTGCCAGCAGCCAAAGAGCTTCGGGCACCGGGGAGCTGTTTTTT
CASSQRASGTGELFF
>TRBJ2-1|many|NA|TRBV15
TGTGCCACCAGCAGAGCAAGAATCTCTGAGCAGTTCTTC
CATSRARISEQFF
>TRBJ2-7|many|NA|TRBV7-2
TGTGCCAGCCAGAGGGGTGTCTACGAGCAGTACTTC
CASQRGVYEQYF
>TRBJ1-6|many|TRBD1|TRBV27
TGTGCCAGCAGTCGGGACAGGGAAGCTTCACCCCTCCACTTT
CASSRDREASPLHF
>TRBJ1-2|many|TRBD1|TRBV12-3/TRBV12-4
TGTGTCTCCAGCCCGGACAGGGGGTGGGGCTACACCTTC
CVSSPDRGWGYTF
>TRBJ1-2|many|NA|TRBV2
TGTGCCAGCAGTGACACCACACAGGGCGTCACGGGTGGCTACACCTTC
CASSDTTQGVTGGYTF
>TRBJ2-7|few|TRBD1|TRBV7-2
TGTGCCAGCAGCTCCCGGGACAGCCACGAGCAGTACTTC
CASSSRDSHEQYF